This entry describes one T cell receptor (beta chain). This clone showed up just a few times. Its antigen is not yet known. Per-nucleotide qualities are absent, and no much larger clonotype sits a single base away. This sample is part of a study of blood T cell repertoires in COVID-19 (dated by TCRdb to 2018 to 2020). Notes on the research overall: The collaborator samples originated in the United States, Italy and Spain and spanned the acute and convalescent phases of COVID-19. The prospective study material was composed of cDNA or gDNA derived from T cells, B-cell-depleted T cells, or PBMCs. HLA class I and class II types, where available, came from metadata supplied by the sample provider rather than from assay-based typing. A freely available public database, intended as a resource for researchers studying the immune response to SARS-CoV-2, is where the repertoires were released. Samples came from the ongoing ImmuneRACE study (first 160 participants) plus 1,254 subjects from 6 global collaborators. Deeply sampled blood TCRbeta repertoires from subjects exposed to, actively infected with, or recovered from COVID-19 were included in the dataset. A de-identified subject ID, COVID-19 status, age in years and sex were almost always included in the sample metadata. General study outcomes and caveats: The amount of clinical and demographic metadata varied by source and participant and was provided uncurated.

As encoded in the germline V gene, CDR1 is SQVTM while CDR2 is ANQGSEA. The cysteine opens and the phenylalanine closes a CDR3 of 14 amino acids. Only the CDR3 region is kept as DNA, spanning 42 bases read in frame from base 1. Compared with germline, V lacks 7 bases and J lacks 0 bases; bases without a gene match: 5. TCRbeta CDR3 regions were amplified from genomic DNA by means of the immunoSEQ Assay, a bias-controlled multiplex PCR. The authors' pipeline ran thus. Nucleated cell counts per sample were estimated from amplification of reference gene primers within the assay. To quantify the absolute abundance of each unique TCRbeta CDR3 rearrangement, sequence reads were collapsed and filtered. For each sample, productive Simpson clonality was calculated as the square root of Simpson's diversity index across productive rearrangements. Not all clones reach the TCRdb copy of this immuneACCESS table, which keeps in-frame sequences only. Checked studies attribute under half of the gap to unresolved V genes and leave the rest unexplained. From that table come the V and J calls and clone size; the DNA was used to work out D and trimming. This sample holds about 210,000 clones; 65% to 90% were observed only once. The ten largest clones add up to more than 9% of the sample.

Collaborating institutions collected whole blood in K2EDTA tubes following their own protocols. For TCRbeta analysis, collaborators shipped samples in one of three forms: frozen whole blood, isolated PBMCs, or DNA extracted from either of those sample types. The material sequenced was peripheral blood. The TCR originated in a man aged 45-65 years with active or convalescent COVID-19. The chain uses TRBV29-1 and TRBJ1-3; the junction holds 8 bases that match TRBD1. The CDR3 is CSAAQGVSGNTIYF. DNA sequence: TGCAGCGCCGCACAGGGGGTCTCTGGAAACACCATATATTTT.